What follows are 13 T cell receptor beta chains derived from one specimen sequenced in a study of blood T cells in healthy people across ages. Together with a sample-barcoded 5' primer, a J-beta primer mix was included in a second PCR lasting roughly 6 to 12 cycles. One entry per CDR3 protein results from TCRdb running MiXCR on the 5' RACE reads. The sample lists 1.4 million to 1.5 million distinct CDR3 sequences, 42% seen once, with 7.9% in the top ten. The sample was blood. These receptor sequences come from a young woman in good health.

The chain combines TRBV6-6 with TRBJ2-7; tentative D call: TRBD2 (5 bases). Trimming took 7 bases from V and 7 from J, leaving 14 bases between them. There are 12 residues in the CDR3. Germline-derived CDR1 and CDR2 are MNHNY and SVGAGI (reference sequence). CDR3 region: CASTRIGDEQYF. The CDR3 nucleotides are TGTGCCAGCACCAGAATCGGGGATGAGCAGTACTTC.

This clonotype was found a few times. The rearrangement joins TRBV7-2 to TRBJ2-5; 10 positions match TRBD2. V was clipped by 3 bases and J by 2 bases; unmatched bases: 3. The CDR3 is 15 residues long. Germline CDR1 and CDR2: SGHTA and FQGNSA. The CDR3 reads CASSFIAGGQETQYF. In DNA form, the CDR3 reads TGTGCCAGCAGCTTCATAGCGGGAGGACAAGAGACCCAGTACTTC.

V gene TRBV6-5 combines with J gene TRBJ1-2, with unresolved D. The germline V gene has CDR1 MNHEY and CDR2 SVGAGI. Trimming removed 7 bases from V and 4 bases from J, with 7 bases in between. The CDR3 covers 11 residues. The CDR3 DNA reads TGTGCCAGCAAGGGAATCTATGGCTACACCTTC. Amino acids: CASKGIYGYTF.

This clonotype turned up a few times. The chain recombines TRBV28 with TRBJ1-5; D is ambiguous. Germline V CDR1 and CDR2: MDHEN, SYDVKM. The CDR3 consists of 17 residues. The V end lost 3 bases, the J end lost 0 bases, and 15 bases lay between the germline ends. CDR3 protein: CASSLFNPGVSNQPQHF. In DNA, the CDR3 is TGTGCCAGCAGTTTGTTCAACCCGGGTGTTAGCAATCAGCCCCAGCATTTT.

This clonotype showed up just a few times. The V call is TRBV6-2 or TRBV6-3, the J call TRBJ2-3; TRBD1 might be the D (5 bases). V gave up 2 bases and J gave up 1 base, with 16 bases separating them. The CDR3 has 17 amino acids. The germline V gene encodes CDR1 MNHEY and CDR2 SVGEGT. The CDR3 sequence is CASSYRGSQGRTDTQYF. For the CDR3, the DNA is TGTGCCAGCAGTTACCGTGGTTCCCAGGGCCGCACAGATACGCAGTATTTT.

This clonotype was seen just once. The CDR3 loop reads CAWTLRTGGAVLHGYTF. The CDR3 nucleotides read TGTGCCTGGACTTTGAGAACAGGGGGCGCGGTTCTTCATGGCTACACCTTC. The J gene is TRBJ1-2, the V gene TRBV30; 9 nucleotides line up with TRBD1. The CDR3 sequence is 17 residues long. Germline lookup yields CDR1 GTSNPN and CDR2 SVGIG (reference sequence). The ends lost 4 bases at V and 6 bases at J; junction bases unmatched: 18.

This chain joins TRBV10-3 and TRBJ1-1; D is possibly TRBD1 (5 bases). V lost 4 bases and J 0 bases, leaving 9 bases between the germline ends. Germline lookup yields CDR1 ENHRY and CDR2 SYGVKD. The CDR3 is 14 residues long. The CDR3 sequence is CAISVGVMNTEAFF. In DNA form, the CDR3 reads TGTGCCATCAGTGTAGGGGTTATGAACACTGAAGCTTTCTTT.

The gene calls are TRBV2 and TRBJ2-1; the match to TRBD2 covers 10 bases. The end of the DNA aligns better with TRBJ2-7, so the J call may be wrong. The germline V gene has CDR1 SNHLY and CDR2 FYNNEI. CDR3 size: 17 residues. The CDR3 is CASRPDLAGGIYNEQYF. DNA for the CDR3: TGTGCCAGCAGACCGGACTTAGCGGGAGGCATATACAATGAGCAGTACTTC.

This clonotype was counted a few times. The chain combines TRBV6-5 with TRBJ2-5; 7 bases fit TRBD2. Germline CDR1 MNHEY, CDR2 SVGAGI. This CDR3 is built from 15 residues. The V segment lost 0 bases and the J segment 2 bases; nucleotides outside the gene matches: 3. CDR3 bases: TGTGCCAGCAGTTACTCAGGGGAGGGGCAAGAGACCCAGTACTTC. It translates to CASSYSGEGQETQYF.

The rearrangement uses TRBV29-1 and TRBJ2-2; D is ambiguous. Trimming took off 4 bases at V and 5 bases at J, with 14 bases between the two ends. Germline loops: CDR1 SQVTM, CDR2 ANQGSEA. The CDR3 contains 14 residues. The CDR3 is CSVALADATGELFF. In nucleotides, the CDR3 is TGCAGCGTTGCTTTGGCGGATGCGACCGGGGAGCTGTTTTTT.

This clonotype was recorded at least ten times. The chain's CDR3 is CASSLDGVSYEQYF. The CDR3 coding sequence is TGTGCCAGCAGCTTAGACGGAGTCTCCTACGAGCAGTACTTC. V and J are TRBV7-6 and TRBJ2-7; D remains unclear. Trimming removed 1 base from V and 0 bases from J, with 7 bases in between. The CDR3 has 14 amino acids. The V gene's germline CDR1 is SGHVS and CDR2 FNYEAQ.

This clonotype has a handful of counts. The rearrangement uses TRBV20-1 and TRBJ2-7; D remains unclear. V lost 0 bases and J lost 0, with 12 bases in between. The germline V gene has CDR1 DFQATT and CDR2 SNEGSKA (reference sequence). The CDR3 covers 15 residues. This chain's CDR3 is CSARDTKHDSYEQYF. The CDR3 DNA follows: TGCAGTGCTAGAGATACGAAGCATGACTCCTACGAGCAGTACTTC.

The V and J genes are TRBV4-1 and TRBJ2-1, with a possible D match to TRBD2 (5 bases). CDR1 and CDR2 from the germline V gene are MGHRA and YSYEKL. The CDR3 totals 15 residues. V lost 4 bases and J 2 bases, leaving 12 bases between the germline ends. CDR3: CASSPGQRTYNEQFF. The CDR3 DNA sequence: TGCGCCAGCAGCCCCGGGCAGCGGACCTACAATGAGCAGTTCTTC.